Listed here is a single TCR beta chain. Its cognate antigen is unknown. The data derive from a study of T cell repertoires in cytomegalovirus infection. On the study more broadly: CMV epitopes in the study were HLA-C-restricted (recently identified) and HLA-B-restricted (well studied). Public TCR beta signatures marked donors with CMV infection and the matching HLA.

TCRdb recomputed calls from the reads with MiXCR, one row per CDR3 protein. The data show approximately 120,000 distinct CDR3 sequences, 32% seen once. Overall study results and limits: Ex vivo responses were dominated by HLA-C-restricted CMV-specific TCR beta clonotypes.

The CDR3 contains 14 residues. From germline, CDR1 is SQVTM and CDR2 ANQGSEA. V lost 5 bases and J lost 5; bases outside the gene matches: 10. The sequenced sample was CD8+ T cells from cultured PBMCs, obtained from culture after CMV antigen stimulation. V and J are TRBV29-1 and TRBJ1-1, with TRBD1 identical over 8 bases. This sequence was found in a human donor in good health (CMV status not recorded). Some clones in this sample may be carry-over from other donors' samples. This CDR3 reads CSVPTDRGVTEAFF. As DNA, the CDR3 is TGCAGCGTTCCTACCGACAGGGGAGTGACTGAAGCTTTCTTT.